This T cell receptor (beta chain) was captured in a study of blood T cell repertoires in COVID-19. Across the study: Italy, Spain and the United States were the sources of the convalescent and acute COVID-19 samples.

Per the original methods: Reference gene primer amplification gave estimated nucleated cell counts. Using immunoSEQ multiplex PCR, the repertoire was profiled, and TCRdb retains in-frame clones only, with some absent. That table gives V, J and clone size, and the DNA gave D and trimming. Of fewer than 400,000 clones in the sample, roughly nine tenths are singletons; the top ten hold roughly 2.9%. V lost 5 bases to trimming and J lost 6 bases, with 17 bases between them. CDR3 length: 14 amino acids. Germline CDR1 and CDR2: SQVTM and ANQGSEA. Patients of the Seattle cohort, enrolled during active infection, were followed longitudinally.

This TCR was sampled from a woman aged 25 to 39 with COVID-19, enrolled during active disease. Sequences were obtained from peripheral blood. The V call is TRBV29-1, the J call TRBJ2-1, with D maybe TRBD2 (6 bases). DNA for the CDR3: TGCAGCGTTTTCTCCGGAGGGCCAGGCAATGAGCAGTTCTTC. Translating it yields CSVFSGGPGNEQFF.